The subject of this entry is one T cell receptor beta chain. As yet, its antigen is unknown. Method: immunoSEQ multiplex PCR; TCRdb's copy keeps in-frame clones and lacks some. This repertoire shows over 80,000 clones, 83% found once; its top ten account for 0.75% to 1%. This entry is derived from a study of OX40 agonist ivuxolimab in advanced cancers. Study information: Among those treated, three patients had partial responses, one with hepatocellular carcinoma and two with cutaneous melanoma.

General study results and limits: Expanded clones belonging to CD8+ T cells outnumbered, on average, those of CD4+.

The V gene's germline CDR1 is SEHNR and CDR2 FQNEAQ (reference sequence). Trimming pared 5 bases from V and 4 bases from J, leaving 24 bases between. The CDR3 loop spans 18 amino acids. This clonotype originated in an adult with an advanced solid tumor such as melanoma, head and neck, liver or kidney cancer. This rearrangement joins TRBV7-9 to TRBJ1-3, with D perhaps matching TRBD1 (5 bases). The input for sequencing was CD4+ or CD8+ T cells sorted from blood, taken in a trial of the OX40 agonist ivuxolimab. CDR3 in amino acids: CASSPTNINGGSGNTIYF. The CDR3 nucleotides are TGTGCCAGCAGCCCAACTAATATCAACGGGGGGTCAGGAAACACCATATATTTT.